The 10 T cell receptor beta chains given below trace back to one sample, sequenced in a study of T-cell reconstitution after alpha-beta-depleted transplantation in children. Unique molecular identifiers featured in how the TCRbeta library was prepared. TCRdb reanalysed the PCR reads using MiXCR and keeps one entry per CDR3 protein. The table records around 96,000 distinct CDR3 sequences, 10% to 15% of them present only once. The specimen comprised PBMCs from the stem cell graft donor, sampled from the stem cell graft. The receptors here all came from a human donor who donated a stem cell graft to a child with inherited bone marrow failure.

This clonotype was observed many times. The genes are TRBV5-1 and TRBJ2-7; D unclear. Trimming took off 0 bases at V and 3 bases at J, with 13 bases between the two ends. This CDR3 has 15 amino acids. Germline CDR1 SGHRS, CDR2 YFSETQ. CDR3 coding DNA: TGCGCCAGCAGCTTGGCCTCTGGCGGTTACTACGAGCAGTACTTC. Its translation is CASSLASGGYYEQYF.

The rearrangement uses TRBV7-2 and TRBJ2-7; the match to TRBD2 covers 7 bases. This CDR3 is built from 15 residues. CDR1 is SGHTA, CDR2 FQGNSA, per germline. Trimming took 5 bases from V and 3 from J; bases not matched to a gene: 10. The CDR3 loop is CASSTLSGTNYEQYF. DNA for the CDR3: TGTGCCAGCAGCACCCTGTCCGGGACTAACTACGAGCAGTACTTC.

This clonotype was observed many times. The CDR3 nucleotides read TGTGCCACCCGAAAGGGACAGAACACTGAAGCTTTCTTT. The encoded protein is CATRKGQNTEAFF. The V gene is TRBV10-3, the J gene TRBJ1-1, with D possibly matching TRBD1 (6 bases). CDR3 length: 13 residues. The V gene lost 10 bases and the J gene lost 1 base, with 13 bases spanning the gap. The germline V gene has CDR1 ENHRY and CDR2 SYGVKD.

This clonotype was detected many times. This chain uses TRBV5-1 with TRBJ2-7, with TRBD2 as a possible D gene (5 bases). CDR3 length: 14 residues. The V end lost 2 bases, the J end lost 2 bases, and 11 bases lay between the germline ends. Germline CDR1 reads SGHRS; CDR2 reads YFSETQ. The CDR3: CASSLNGVAYEQYF. CDR3 bases: TGCGCCAGCAGCTTAAACGGGGTTGCCTACGAGCAGTACTTC.

In this sample, this clonotype turned up a few times. A much larger clone differs from this one at a single base, so this may be a read error. This rearrangement joins TRBV7-9 to TRBJ2-5, with D hard to call. Germline CDR1 SEHNR, CDR2 FQNEAQ (reference sequence). The CDR3 totals 11 residues. CDR3 nucleotide sequence: TGTGTCAGCAGCTTAGTCGGGACCCAGTACTTC. Its translation: CVSSLVGTQYF.

CDR3 protein: CASSGQGHDTGELFF. The CDR3 nucleotides are TGTGCCAGCAGTGGACAGGGGCACGACACCGGGGAGCTGTTTTTT. The rearrangement joins TRBV12-3 or TRBV12-4 to TRBJ2-2, with 9 bases lining up with TRBD1. V dropped 5 bases and J dropped 3; count of bases not matched to a gene: 4. The CDR3 spans 15 residues.

This clonotype showed up many times. The chain employs TRBV20-1 and TRBJ2-1; D unresolved. The CDR3 runs to 10 residues. Germline values: CDR1 DFQATT, CDR2 SNEGSKA (reference sequence). Trimming removed 5 bases at V and 9 bases at J, with 8 bases between. The CDR3 region is CSALGSEQFF. CDR3 in DNA: TGCAGTGCTCTAGGTAGTGAGCAGTTCTTC.

The sample holds many counts of this clonotype. CDR3 sequence: CASSVPDQPQHF. CDR3 DNA sequence: TGTGCCAGCAGTGTTCCGGATCAGCCCCAGCATTTT. V gene TRBV2 combines with J gene TRBJ1-5, with no clear D. This CDR3 comprises 12 residues. Germline V gene data show CDR1 as SNHLY and CDR2 as FYNNEI. The germline V and J ends were trimmed by 4 bases and 5 bases, with 6 bases remaining between them.

This clonotype was seen repeatedly, ten times or more. The gene calls are TRBV27 and TRBJ2-2; tentatively, D is TRBD1 (5 bases). The germline CDR1 and CDR2 sequences are MNHEY and SMNVEV (reference sequence). Trimming left V 1 base short and J 4 bases short, with 13 bases between. This CDR3 has 16 amino acids. The CDR3 DNA reads TGTGCCAGCAGTTTATTCAGGGCCCGAGGCACCGGGGAGCTGTTTTTT. Protein product: CASSLFRARGTGELFF.

At least ten counts were recorded for this clonotype. The CDR3 DNA is TGTGCCAGCAGTTACATCTCGGGCCAAGAGACCCAGTACTTC. As protein: CASSYISGQETQYF. The chain recombines TRBV6-2 or TRBV6-3 with TRBJ2-5, with no clear D. The V and J ends lost 2 bases and 1 base respectively, with 8 bases between them. Germline CDR1 is MNHEY and CDR2 is SVGEGT. This CDR3 spans 14 amino acids.